Each of the 7 T cell receptor beta chains below was sequenced from the same sample in a study of T cell clonotyping in hematopoietic cell transplantation. Generated by immunoSEQ multiplex PCR, the TCRdb table keeps only in-frame clones and is missing some. The table lists some 30,000 clones, approximately 90% of them singletons, with about 11% in the top ten. Sequencing used PBMCs, obtained 100 days after allogeneic stem cell transplant. Every receptor here comes from a female patient in her fifties or sixties who had an allogeneic stem cell transplant from a related donor, so the T cells may come from the graft donor. Some clones in this sample may be carry-over from other donors' samples.

This clone was detected only once. The chain has TRBV9 and TRBJ2-7, with 10 bases fitting TRBD2. In germline, CDR1 is SGDLS, CDR2 YYNGEE. V was pared by 4 bases and J by 3 bases, with 7 bases of the junction left unmatched. CDR3 length: 15 amino acids. This CDR3 reads CASSPLAGDLYEQYF. In DNA form, the CDR3 reads TGTGCCAGCAGCCCGCTAGCGGGAGATCTCTACGAGCAGTACTTC.

The rearrangement joins TRBV21-1 to TRBJ2-7; the table gives TRBD1 as D, unverified against the DNA. TRBV21-1 is an annotated pseudogene. This CDR3 region has 15 residues. This CDR3 reads CASRAEGQGNCEQYF. The DNA of the CDR3 is TGTGCCAGCAGGGCCGAGGGACAGGGTAATTGCGAGCAGTACTTC.

J is TRBJ2-7 and V is TRBV6-1, with D unclear. V was trimmed by 4 bases and J by 2 bases, leaving 6 bases between them. Germline V gene data show CDR1 as MNHNS and CDR2 as SASEGT. This CDR3 contains 12 residues. The CDR3 loop reads CASSVRTYEQYF. CDR3 DNA: TGTGCCAGCAGTGTTAGAACCTACGAGCAGTACTTC.

Written as DNA, the CDR3 is TGTGCCAGCAGCTTCACAGGGGGGGAGACCCAGTACTTC. Amino acids: CASSFTGGETQYF. The gene calls are TRBV7-2 and TRBJ2-5; 8 bases align to TRBD1. V dropped 3 bases and J dropped 5; count of bases not matched to a gene: 2. The V gene's germline CDR1 is SGHTA and CDR2 FQGNSA. The CDR3 spans 13 residues.

This sequence joins TRBV9 and TRBJ2-1; D not resolved. The V end was cut by 0 bases, the J end by 5 bases, with 12 bases between. This CDR3 contains 15 residues. Germline CDR1 is SGDLS and CDR2 is YYNGEE. The DNA for the CDR3 is TGTGCCAGCAGCGTAGAATTTGGTTACAACAATGAGCAGTTCTTC. Protein product: CASSVEFGYNNEQFF.

The CDR3: CASRPPGLVGTEAFF. The CDR3 DNA is TGTGCCAGCAGGCCCCCGGGGCTAGTCGGGACTGAAGCTTTCTTT. This rearrangement joins TRBV11-1 to TRBJ1-1, with D possibly matching TRBD1 (5 bases). Germline loops: CDR1 SGHAT, CDR2 FQDESV (reference sequence). This CDR3 has 15 residues. V lost 6 bases, J lost 5 bases, and 19 bases lay in between.

The chain has TRBV29-1 and TRBJ1-1, with a weak D call TRBD1 (5 bases). V lost 6 bases to trimming and J lost 0 bases, with 14 bases between them. Germline CDR1 is SQVTM and CDR2 is ANQGSEA. This CDR3 spans 14 amino acids. CDR3 sequence: CSVGGSALNTEAFF. The CDR3 nucleotides read TGCAGCGTCGGGGGAAGCGCGTTGAACACTGAAGCTTTCTTT.